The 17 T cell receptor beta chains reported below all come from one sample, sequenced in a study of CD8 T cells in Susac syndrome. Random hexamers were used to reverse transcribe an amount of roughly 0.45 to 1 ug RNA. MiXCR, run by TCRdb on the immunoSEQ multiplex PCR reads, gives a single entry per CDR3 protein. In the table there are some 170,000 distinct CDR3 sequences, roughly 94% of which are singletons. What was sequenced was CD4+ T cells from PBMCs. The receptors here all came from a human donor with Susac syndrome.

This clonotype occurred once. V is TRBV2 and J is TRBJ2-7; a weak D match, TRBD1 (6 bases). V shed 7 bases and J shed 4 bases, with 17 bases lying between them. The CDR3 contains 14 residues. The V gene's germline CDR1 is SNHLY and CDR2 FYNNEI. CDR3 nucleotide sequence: TGTGCCAGCACCGCAACAGGGTCCTCTTACGAGCAGTACTTC. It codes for CASTATGSSYEQYF.

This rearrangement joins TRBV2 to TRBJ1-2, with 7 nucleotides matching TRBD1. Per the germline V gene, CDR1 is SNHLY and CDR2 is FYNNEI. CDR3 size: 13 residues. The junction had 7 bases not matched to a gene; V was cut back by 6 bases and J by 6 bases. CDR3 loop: CASRRQGPDGYTF. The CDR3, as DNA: TGTGCCAGCAGGAGACAGGGACCGGATGGCTACACCTTC. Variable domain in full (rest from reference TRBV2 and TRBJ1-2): EPEVTQTPSHQVTQMGQEVILRCVPISNHLYFYWYRQILGQKVEFLVSFYNNEISEKSEIFDDQFSVERPDGSNFTLKIRSTKLEDSAMYFCASRRQGPDGYTFGSGTRLTVV.

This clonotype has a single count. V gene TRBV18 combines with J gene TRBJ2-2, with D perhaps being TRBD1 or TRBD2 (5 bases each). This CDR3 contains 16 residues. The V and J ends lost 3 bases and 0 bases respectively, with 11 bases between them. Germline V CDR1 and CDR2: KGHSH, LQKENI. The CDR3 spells CASSPGTSANTGELFF. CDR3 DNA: TGTGCCAGCTCACCGGGGACGTCCGCGAACACCGGGGAGCTGTTTTTT.

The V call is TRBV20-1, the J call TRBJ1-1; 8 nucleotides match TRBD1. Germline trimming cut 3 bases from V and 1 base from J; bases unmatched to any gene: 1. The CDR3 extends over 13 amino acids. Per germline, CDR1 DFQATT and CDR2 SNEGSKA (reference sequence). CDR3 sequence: CSASDRGNTEAFF. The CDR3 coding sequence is TGCAGTGCTAGCGACAGGGGGAACACTGAAGCTTTCTTT.

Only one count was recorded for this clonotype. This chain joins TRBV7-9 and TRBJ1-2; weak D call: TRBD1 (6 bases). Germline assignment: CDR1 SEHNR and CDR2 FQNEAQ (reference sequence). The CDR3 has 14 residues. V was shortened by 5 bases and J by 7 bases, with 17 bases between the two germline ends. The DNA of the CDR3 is TGTGCCAGCAGCCCCAAAACAGGGATAAGTGGCTACACCTTC. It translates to CASSPKTGISGYTF. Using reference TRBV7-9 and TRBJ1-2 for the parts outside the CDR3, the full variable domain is DTGVSQNPRHKITKRGQNVTFRCDPISEHNRLYWYRQTLGQGPEFLTYFQNEAQLEKSRLLSDRFSAERPKGSFSTLEIQRTEQGDSAMYLCASSPKTGISGYTFGSGTRLTVV.

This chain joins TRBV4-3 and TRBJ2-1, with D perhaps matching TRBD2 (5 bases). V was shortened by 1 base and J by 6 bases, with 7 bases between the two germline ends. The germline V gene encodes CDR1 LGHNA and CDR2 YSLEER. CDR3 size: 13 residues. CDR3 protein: CASSQGLPNEQFF. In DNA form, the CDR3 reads TGCGCCAGCAGCCAAGGACTACCCAATGAGCAGTTCTTC.

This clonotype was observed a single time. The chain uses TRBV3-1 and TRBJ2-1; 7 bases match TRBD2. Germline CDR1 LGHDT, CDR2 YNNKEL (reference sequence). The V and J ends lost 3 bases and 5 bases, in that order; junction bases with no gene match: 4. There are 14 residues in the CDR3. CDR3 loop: CASSHFAGDNEQFF. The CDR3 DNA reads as TGTGCCAGCAGCCACTTTGCGGGGGACAATGAGCAGTTCTTC.

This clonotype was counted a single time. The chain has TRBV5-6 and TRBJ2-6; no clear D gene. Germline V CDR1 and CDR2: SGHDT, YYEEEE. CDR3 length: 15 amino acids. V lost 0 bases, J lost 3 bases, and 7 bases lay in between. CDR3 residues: CASSLGSLGANVLTF. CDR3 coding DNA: TGTGCCAGCAGCTTGGGCAGCCTTGGGGCCAACGTCCTGACTTTC.

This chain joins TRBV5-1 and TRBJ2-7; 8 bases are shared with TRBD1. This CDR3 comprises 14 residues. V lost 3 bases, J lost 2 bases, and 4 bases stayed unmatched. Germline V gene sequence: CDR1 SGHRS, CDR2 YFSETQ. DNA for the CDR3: TGCGCCAGCAGCTCGGGGGACAGGACCTACGAGCAGTACTTC. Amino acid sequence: CASSSGDRTYEQYF.

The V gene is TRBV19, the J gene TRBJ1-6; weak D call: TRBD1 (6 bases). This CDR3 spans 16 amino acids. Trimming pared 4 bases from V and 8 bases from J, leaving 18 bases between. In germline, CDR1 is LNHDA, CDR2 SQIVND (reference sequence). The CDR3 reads CASSTSSRDTDSPLHF. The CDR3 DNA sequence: TGTGCCAGTAGTACCTCCTCCCGGGACACCGATTCACCCCTCCACTTT.

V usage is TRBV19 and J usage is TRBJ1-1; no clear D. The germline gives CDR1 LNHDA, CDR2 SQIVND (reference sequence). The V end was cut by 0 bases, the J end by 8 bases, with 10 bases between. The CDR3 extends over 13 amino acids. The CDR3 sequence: CASSIERQAEAFF. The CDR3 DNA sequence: TGTGCCAGTAGTATAGAACGGCAGGCCGAAGCTTTCTTT.

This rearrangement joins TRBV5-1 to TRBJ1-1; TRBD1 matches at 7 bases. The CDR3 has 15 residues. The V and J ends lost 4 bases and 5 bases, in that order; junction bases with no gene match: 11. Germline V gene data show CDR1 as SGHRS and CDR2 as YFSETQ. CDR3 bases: TGCGCCAGCAGCCCAATGCAGGGGGATATAACTGAAGCTTTCTTT. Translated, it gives CASSPMQGDITEAFF.

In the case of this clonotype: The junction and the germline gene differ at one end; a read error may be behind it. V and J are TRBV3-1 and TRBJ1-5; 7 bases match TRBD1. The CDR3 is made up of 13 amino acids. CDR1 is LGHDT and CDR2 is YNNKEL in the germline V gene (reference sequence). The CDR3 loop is CASSQEQGQPQHF. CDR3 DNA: TGTGCCAGCAGTCAAGAACAGGGGCAGCCCCAGCATTTT.

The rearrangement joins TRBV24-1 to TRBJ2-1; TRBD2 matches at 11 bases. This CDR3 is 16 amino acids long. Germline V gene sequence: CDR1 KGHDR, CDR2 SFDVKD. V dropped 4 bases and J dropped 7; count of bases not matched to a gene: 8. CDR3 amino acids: CATSDPTSGGRNEQFF. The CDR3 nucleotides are TGTGCCACCAGTGACCCAACTAGCGGGGGACGAAATGAGCAGTTCTTC.

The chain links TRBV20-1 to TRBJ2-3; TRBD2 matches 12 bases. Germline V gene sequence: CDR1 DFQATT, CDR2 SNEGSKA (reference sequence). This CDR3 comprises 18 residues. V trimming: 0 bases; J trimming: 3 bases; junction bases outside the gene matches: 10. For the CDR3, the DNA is TGCAGTGCTAGAGATCTCGAGACTAGCGGGAGTGGTACAGATACGCAGTATTTT. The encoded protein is CSARDLETSGSGTDTQYF.

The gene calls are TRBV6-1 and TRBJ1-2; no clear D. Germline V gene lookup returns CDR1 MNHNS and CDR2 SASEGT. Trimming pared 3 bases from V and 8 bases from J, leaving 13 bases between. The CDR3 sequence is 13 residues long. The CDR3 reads CASSDSQPRGYTF. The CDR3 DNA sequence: TGTGCCAGCAGTGATTCTCAGCCGCGGGGCTACACCTTC.

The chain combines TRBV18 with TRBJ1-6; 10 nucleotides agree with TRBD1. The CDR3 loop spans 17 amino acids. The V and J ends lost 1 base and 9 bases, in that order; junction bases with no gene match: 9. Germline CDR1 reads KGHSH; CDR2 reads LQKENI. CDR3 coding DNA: TGTGCCAGCTCACCACTCGAATCGGGACAGGGGATTTCACCCCTCCACTTT. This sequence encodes CASSPLESGQGISPLHF.